This note documents a single T cell receptor (beta chain) sequence. No antigen is known for it. TCRdb independently ran MiXCR on the 5' RACE reads; one entry per CDR3 protein. The sample has around 130,000 distinct CDR3 sequences; 11% to 15% are singletons. This specimen belongs to a study of T-cell memory formation after mild COVID-19. Study overall: Largely donor-specific sequence clusters came from two donors. Study-level results: Clones contracting over day 15 to 85 were CD4/CD8 balanced, with later expanders leaning CD4+. Cross-reactive memory appears to have joined, as suggested by some responding clones showing up in pre-infection memory.

Germline assignment: CDR1 SEHNR and CDR2 FQNEAQ (reference sequence). Between the trimmed V and J ends, which lost 4 bases and 4 bases, there was a span of 17 bases. This CDR3 comprises 16 residues. The chain employs TRBV7-9 and TRBJ2-1; either TRBD1 or TRBD2 may fit D (5 bases each). The clonotype comes from an adult woman who had mild COVID-19 (a few samples of this study predate the infection). Cell type and time point are not known. The sequencing input was PBMCs or a T cell subset sorted from them (not recorded which). This CDR3 is CASSYNGGSTYNEQFF. The CDR3 DNA reads TGTGCCAGCAGCTATAATGGGGGATCAACTTACAATGAGCAGTTCTTC.